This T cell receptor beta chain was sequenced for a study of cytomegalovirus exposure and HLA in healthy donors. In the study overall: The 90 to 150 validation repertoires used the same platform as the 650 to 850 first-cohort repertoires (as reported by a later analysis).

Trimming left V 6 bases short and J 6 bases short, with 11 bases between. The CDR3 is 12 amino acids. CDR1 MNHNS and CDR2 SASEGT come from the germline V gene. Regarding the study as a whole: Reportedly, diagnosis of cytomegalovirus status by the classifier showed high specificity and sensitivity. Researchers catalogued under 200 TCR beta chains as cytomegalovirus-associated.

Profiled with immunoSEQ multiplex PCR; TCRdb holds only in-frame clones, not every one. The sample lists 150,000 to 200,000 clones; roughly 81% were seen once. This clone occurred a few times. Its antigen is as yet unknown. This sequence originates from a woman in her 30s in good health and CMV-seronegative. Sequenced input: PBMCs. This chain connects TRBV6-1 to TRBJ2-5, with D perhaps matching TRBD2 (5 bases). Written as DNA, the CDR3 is TGTGCCAGCAGGAGGAGCGGTCAGACCCAGTACTTC. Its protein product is CASRRSGQTQYF.